The 15 T cell receptor beta chains given below trace back to one sample, sequenced in a study of CD8 T cells in ankylosing spondylitis. TCRdb reprocessed the 5' RACE reads via MiXCR and lists one record per CDR3 protein. The table has about 540,000 distinct CDR3 sequences, approximately 11% seen once. General observations from the study: Seven or eight highly homologous variants made up a TCR beta motif, and this motif appeared characteristic of ankylosing spondylitis blood.

These receptors have no identified antigens. Specimen: blood, either unsorted or a sorted T cell fraction (not recorded which). The receptors come from a male donor with ankylosing spondylitis.

This clonotype was seen a few times. The J gene is TRBJ2-4, the V gene TRBV29-1; D might be TRBD2 (6 bases). V shed 4 bases and J shed 8 bases, with 18 bases lying between them. Germline lookup yields CDR1 SQVTM and CDR2 ANQGSEA. The CDR3 sequence is 14 residues long. The CDR3 spells CSVGGPGLRDIQYF. For the CDR3, the DNA is TGCAGCGTTGGGGGACCGGGACTGCGGGACATTCAGTACTTC.

This clonotype was found a few times. For the CDR3, the DNA is TGTGCCAGCAGCCTAACCGGGACAGATAGCAATCAGCCCCAGCATTTT. Translating gives CASSLTGTDSNQPQHF. The chain combines TRBV7-2 with TRBJ1-5; TRBD1 aligns across 7 bases. V gave up 5 bases and J gave up 0 bases; unmatched junction bases: 7. Germline V gene lookup returns CDR1 SGHTA and CDR2 FQGNSA. The CDR3 extends over 16 amino acids. Full variable domain (rest looked up from reference TRBV7-2 and TRBJ1-5): GAGVSQSPSNKVTEKGKDVELRCDPISGHTALYWYRQSLGQGLEFLIYFQGNSAPDKSGLPSDRFSAERTGGSVSTLTIQRTQQEDSAVYLCASSLTGTDSNQPQHFGDGTRLSIL.

This clonotype was detected ten times or more. The gene calls are TRBV5-1 and TRBJ1-1; TRBD1 might be the D (5 bases). Germline V gene lookup returns CDR1 SGHRS and CDR2 YFSETQ. The CDR3 loop spans 13 amino acids. Trimming removed 4 bases at V and 5 bases at J, with 12 bases between. The DNA of the CDR3 is TGCGCCAGCAGCATCACCGGGGGGACTGAAGCTTTCTTT. Translating it yields CASSITGGTEAFF. The variable domain in full, with the rest retrieved from reference TRBV5-1 and TRBJ1-1, is KAGVTQTPRYLIKTRGQQVTLSCSPISGHRSVSWYQQTPGQGLQFLFEYFSETQRNKGNFPGRFSGRQFSNSRSEMNVSTLELGDSALYLCASSITGGTEAFFGQGTRLTVV.

This chain links TRBV12-3 or TRBV12-4 with TRBJ2-7; 7 bases fit TRBD1. The CDR3 has 14 residues. Trimming at V came to 6 bases and at J to 2 bases, leaving 7 bases not matched to a gene. The DNA for the CDR3 is TGTGCCAGCAGCGCCACGACAGGGACCTACGAGCAGTACGTC. Translation gives CASSATTGTYEQYV.

The rearrangement uses TRBV12-3 or TRBV12-4 and TRBJ1-3, with D tentatively TRBD1 (5 bases). The germline V and J ends were trimmed by 6 bases and 0 bases, with 12 bases remaining between them. CDR3 length equals 15 residues. CDR3 DNA: TGTGCCAGCAGAATTGCCGGGACCTCTGGAAACACCATATATTTT. Amino acid sequence: CASRIAGTSGNTIYF.

The chain combines TRBV28 with TRBJ1-3; 7 positions agree with TRBD1. CDR1 is MDHEN and CDR2 is SYDVKM in the germline V gene. The CDR3 sequence is 17 residues long. Losses at the gene ends were 6 bases for V and 4 bases for J; bases not matched to a gene: 15. CDR3 residues: CASSPSLQGTSGNTIYF. The CDR3 DNA reads TGTGCCAGCAGCCCATCCCTACAGGGGACCTCAGGAAACACCATATATTTT.

This clonotype was counted a few times. The rearrangement joins TRBV11-2 to TRBJ2-4; possibly TRBD2 for D (5 bases). V was cut by 8 bases and J by 7 bases, with 15 bases left in between. Germline CDR1 reads SGHAT; CDR2 reads FQNNGV. The CDR3 consists of 13 residues. CDR3 nucleotides: TGTGCCAGCTTAGGCGGGCTGGGGAACATTCAGTACTTC. It translates to CASLGGLGNIQYF.

This clonotype was detected a few times. CDR3 DNA: TGTGCCAGCAGTTACTCGATATCCCCTTCACACGCTTTCTTT. Protein sequence: CASSYSISPSHAFF. The V and J genes are TRBV6-7 and TRBJ1-1; D uncertain. TRBV6-7 is an ORF, with its function uncertain. V gave up 0 bases and J gave up 11 bases, with 16 bases separating them. The CDR3 runs 14 residues.

The rearrangement uses TRBV7-9 and TRBJ1-1; D not resolved. Per the germline V gene, CDR1 is SEHNR and CDR2 is FQNEAQ (reference sequence). The CDR3 spans 15 residues. Trimming shortened V by 3 bases and J by 0 bases, and 11 bases separated the two germline ends. The DNA of the CDR3 is TGTGCCAGCAGCTTTTTTGGACGGTTGAACACTGAAGCTTTCTTT. Protein: CASSFFGRLNTEAFF.

The chain's CDR3 is CASSFDPPRGQETQYF. CDR3 in DNA: TGCGCCAGCAGTTTTGATCCCCCCAGGGGGCAGGAGACCCAGTACTTC. The chain employs TRBV5-1 and TRBJ2-5, with TRBD1 matching 8 bases. Germline CDR1 reads SGHRS; CDR2 reads YFSETQ. This CDR3 has 16 amino acids. V was pared by 5 bases and J by 5 bases, with 14 bases of the junction left unmatched.

This clonotype was counted ten times or more. This chain joins TRBV21-1 and TRBJ1-1. TRBV21-1 corresponds to a pseudogene. This CDR3 contains 16 residues. The DNA for the CDR3 is TGTGCCAGCAGCAAGGGACTCCCTGGTACGAACACTGAAGCTTTCTTT. Protein product: CASSKGLPGTNTEAFF.

The rearrangement uses TRBV10-3 and TRBJ2-5; perhaps D is TRBD1 or TRBD2 (5 bases each). Per the germline V gene, CDR1 is ENHRY and CDR2 is SYGVKD. The CDR3 has 14 amino acids. Trimming removed 8 bases from V and 1 base from J, with 14 bases in between. Here the CDR3 DNA reads TGTGCCATCGAGGAGCCCGGGACCCAAGAGACCCAGTACTTC. Translated: CAIEEPGTQETQYF.

This clonotype was seen a handful of times. The chain combines TRBV18 with TRBJ1-5, with D possibly matching TRBD1 (5 bases). Germline CDR1 KGHSH, CDR2 LQKENI. This CDR3 comprises 15 residues. V was trimmed by 6 bases and J by 5 bases, leaving 17 bases between them. The CDR3 region has the DNA TGTGCCAGCTCTCCCGGCGGGGGGAATGATCAGCCCCAGCATTTT. Translated, it gives CASSPGGGNDQPQHF. Variable domain in full (rest from reference TRBV18 and TRBJ1-5): NAGVMQNPRHLVRRRGQEARLRCSPMKGHSHVYWYRQLPEEGLKFMVYLQKENIIDESGMPKERFSAEFPKEGPSILRIQQVVRGDSAAYFCASSPGGGNDQPQHFGDGTRLSIL.

This clonotype appeared a few times. This chain links TRBV12-3 or TRBV12-4 with TRBJ2-1, with TRBD2 identical over 7 bases. The CDR3 is 17 amino acids. V shed 2 bases, J shed 0 bases, and the junction held 7 bases outside the gene matches. CDR3 nucleotide sequence: TGTGCCAGCAGTTTAAAAGCGGGACCAAGCTCCTACAATGAGCAGTTCTTC. It codes for CASSLKAGPSSYNEQFF.

This clonotype was detected only a few times. The chain employs TRBV27 and TRBJ2-1; D unresolved. The CDR3 has 15 residues. In germline, CDR1 is MNHEY, CDR2 SMNVEV (reference sequence). With 5 bases removed from V and 8 bases from J, the gap between germline ends came to 19 bases. The CDR3: CASSLPPAGRDEQFF. In nucleotides, the CDR3 is TGTGCCAGCAGTCTACCACCGGCCGGCCGGGATGAGCAGTTCTTC.